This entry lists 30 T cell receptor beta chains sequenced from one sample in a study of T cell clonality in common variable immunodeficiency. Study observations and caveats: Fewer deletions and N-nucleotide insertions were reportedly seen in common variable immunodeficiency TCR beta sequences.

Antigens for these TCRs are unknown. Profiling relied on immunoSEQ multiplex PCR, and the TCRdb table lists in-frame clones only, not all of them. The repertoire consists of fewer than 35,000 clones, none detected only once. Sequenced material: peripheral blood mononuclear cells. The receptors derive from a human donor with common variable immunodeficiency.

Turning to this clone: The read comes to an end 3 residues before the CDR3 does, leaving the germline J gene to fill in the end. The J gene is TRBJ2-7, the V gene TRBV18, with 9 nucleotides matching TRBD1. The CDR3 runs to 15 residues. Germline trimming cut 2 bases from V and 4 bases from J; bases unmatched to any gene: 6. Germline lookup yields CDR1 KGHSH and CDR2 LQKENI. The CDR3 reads CASSPIRDRVYEQYF. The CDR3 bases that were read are TGTGCCAGCTCACCAATCCGGGACAGGGTGTACGAG.

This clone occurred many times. The DNA read from the CDR3 is TGTGCCAGCAGCCAAGACGGCCGTAGACAGCACGAG. It encodes CASSQDGRRQHE. The full CDR3 protein is CASSQDGRRQHEQYF. The chain is built from TRBV14 and TRBJ2-7, with TRBD1 as a possible D gene (5 bases). The sequenced fragment ends 3 residues before the CDR3 boundary, so the rest is inferred from the germline J gene. The CDR3 has 15 amino acids. Germline V CDR1 and CDR2: SGHDN, FVKESK. V shed 0 bases and J shed 5 bases, with 14 bases lying between them.

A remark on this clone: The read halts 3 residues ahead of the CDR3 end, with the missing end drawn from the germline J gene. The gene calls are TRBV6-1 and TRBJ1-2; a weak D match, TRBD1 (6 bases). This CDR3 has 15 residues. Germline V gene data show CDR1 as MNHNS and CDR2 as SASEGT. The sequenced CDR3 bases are TGTGCCAGCAGTGAAGCCGGGGGGCAGGGTATAGGC. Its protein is CASSEAGGQGIG. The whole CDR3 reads CASSEAGGQGIGYTF.

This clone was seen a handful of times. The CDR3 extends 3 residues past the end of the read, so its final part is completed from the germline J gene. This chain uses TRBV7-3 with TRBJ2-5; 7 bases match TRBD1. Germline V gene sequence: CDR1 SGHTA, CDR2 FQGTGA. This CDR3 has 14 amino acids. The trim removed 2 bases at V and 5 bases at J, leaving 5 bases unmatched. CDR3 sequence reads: CASSLEGGRETQYF. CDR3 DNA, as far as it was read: TGTGCCAGCAGCTTAGAAGGGGGCCGTGAGACC.

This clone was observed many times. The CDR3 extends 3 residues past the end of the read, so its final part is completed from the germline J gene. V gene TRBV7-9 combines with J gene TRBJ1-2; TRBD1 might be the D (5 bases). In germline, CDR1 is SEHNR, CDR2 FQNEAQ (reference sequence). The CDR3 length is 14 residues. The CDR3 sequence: CASSGEDRGGGYTF. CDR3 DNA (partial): TGTGCCAGCAGCGGTGAAGATAGGGGTGGCGGC.

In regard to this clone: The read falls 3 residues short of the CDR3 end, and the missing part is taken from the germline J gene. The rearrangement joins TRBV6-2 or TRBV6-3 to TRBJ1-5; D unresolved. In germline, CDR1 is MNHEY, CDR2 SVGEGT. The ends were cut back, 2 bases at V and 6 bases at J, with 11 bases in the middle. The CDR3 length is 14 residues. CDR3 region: CASSYNALLQPQHF. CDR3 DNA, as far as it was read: TGTGCCAGCAGTTACAATGCATTACTTCAGCCC.

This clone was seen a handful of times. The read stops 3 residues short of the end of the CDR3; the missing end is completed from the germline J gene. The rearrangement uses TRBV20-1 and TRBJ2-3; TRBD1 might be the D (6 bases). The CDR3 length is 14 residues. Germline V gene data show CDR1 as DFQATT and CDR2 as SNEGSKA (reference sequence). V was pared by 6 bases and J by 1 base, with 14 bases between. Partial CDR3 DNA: TGCAGTGCGGAGCGGCAGGGGCGCACAGATACG. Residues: CSAERQGRTDT. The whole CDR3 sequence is CSAERQGRTDTQYF.

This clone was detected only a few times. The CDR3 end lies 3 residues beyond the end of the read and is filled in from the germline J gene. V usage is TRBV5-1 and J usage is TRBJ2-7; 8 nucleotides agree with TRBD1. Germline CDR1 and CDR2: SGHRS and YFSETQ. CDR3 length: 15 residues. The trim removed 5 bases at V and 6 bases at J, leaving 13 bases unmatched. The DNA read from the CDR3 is TGCGCCAGCAGTTTAGGGGGGACAGGCAACTCCGAG. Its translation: CASSLGGTGNSE. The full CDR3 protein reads CASSLGGTGNSEQYF.

The CDR3 here is CSVEQTGETQYF. CDR3 DNA, as far as it was read: TGCAGCGTTGAACAGACAGGGGAGACC. The chain carries TRBV29-1 and TRBJ2-5, with 7 bases that match TRBD1. The read gets to within 3 residues of the CDR3 end, and the germline J gene fills in the rest. The germline V gene has CDR1 SQVTM and CDR2 ANQGSEA. There are 12 residues in the CDR3. With V trimmed by 2 bases and J by 5 bases, 2 bases remained unmatched.

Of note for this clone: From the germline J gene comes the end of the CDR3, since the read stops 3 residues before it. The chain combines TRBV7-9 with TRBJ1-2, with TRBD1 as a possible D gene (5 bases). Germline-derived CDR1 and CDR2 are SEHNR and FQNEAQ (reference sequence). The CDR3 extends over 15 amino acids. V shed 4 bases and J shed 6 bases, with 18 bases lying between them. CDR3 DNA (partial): TGTGCCAGCAGCTCAACTCCCTGGGGGGTACATGGC. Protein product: CASSSTPWGVHG. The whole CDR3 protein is CASSSTPWGVHGYTF.

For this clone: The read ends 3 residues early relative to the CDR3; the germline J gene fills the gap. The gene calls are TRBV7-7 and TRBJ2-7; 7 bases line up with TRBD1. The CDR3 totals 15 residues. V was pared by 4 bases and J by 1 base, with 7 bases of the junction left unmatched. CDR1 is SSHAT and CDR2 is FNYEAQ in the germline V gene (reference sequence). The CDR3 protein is CASSYRQGPSYEQYF. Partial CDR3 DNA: TGTGCCAGCAGCTACCGACAGGGTCCTTCCTACGAG.

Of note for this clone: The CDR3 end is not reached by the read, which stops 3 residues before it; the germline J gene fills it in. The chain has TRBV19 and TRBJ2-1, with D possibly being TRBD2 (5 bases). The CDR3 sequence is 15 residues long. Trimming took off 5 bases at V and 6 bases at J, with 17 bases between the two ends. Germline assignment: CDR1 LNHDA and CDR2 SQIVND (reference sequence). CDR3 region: CASSPQGLALNEQFF. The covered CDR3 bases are TGTGCCAGTAGTCCCCAAGGGCTAGCCCTCAATGAG.

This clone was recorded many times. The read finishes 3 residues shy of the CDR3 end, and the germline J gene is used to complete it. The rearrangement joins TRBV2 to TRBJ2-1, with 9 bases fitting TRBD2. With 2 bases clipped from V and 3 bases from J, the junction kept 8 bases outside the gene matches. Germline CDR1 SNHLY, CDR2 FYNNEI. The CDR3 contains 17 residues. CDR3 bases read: TGTGCCAGCAGTGAATCCGGTGCGGGGGGGTTCTACAATGAG. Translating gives CASSESGAGGFYNE. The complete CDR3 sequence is CASSESGAGGFYNEQFF.

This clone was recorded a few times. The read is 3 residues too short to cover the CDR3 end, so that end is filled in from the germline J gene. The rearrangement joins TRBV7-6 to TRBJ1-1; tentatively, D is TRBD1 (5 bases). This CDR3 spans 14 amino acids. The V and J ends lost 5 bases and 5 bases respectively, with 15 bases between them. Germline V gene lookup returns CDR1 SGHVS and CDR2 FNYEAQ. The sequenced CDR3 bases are TGTGCCAGCAGCATGGGGGGATCGGGGACTGAA. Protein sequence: CASSMGGSGTE. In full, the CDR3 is CASSMGGSGTEAFF.

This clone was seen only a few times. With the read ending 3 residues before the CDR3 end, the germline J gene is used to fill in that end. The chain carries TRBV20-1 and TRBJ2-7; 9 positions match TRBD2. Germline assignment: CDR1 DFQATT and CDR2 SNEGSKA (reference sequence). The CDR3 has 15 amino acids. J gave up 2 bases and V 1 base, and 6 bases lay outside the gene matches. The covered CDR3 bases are TGCAGTGCTAGAGCCCAAGGCGGGGGGGCCTACGAG. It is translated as CSARAQGGGAYE. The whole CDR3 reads CSARAQGGGAYEQYF.

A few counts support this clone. CDR3 DNA, as far as it was read: TGTGCCAGCAGTCGCACAGTGAATGGC. This sequence encodes CASSRTVNG. The entire CDR3 reads CASSRTVNGYTF. The chain joins TRBV6-2 or TRBV6-3 to TRBJ1-2; D is unclear. With the read ending 3 residues before the CDR3 end, the germline J gene is used to fill in that end. Trimming took off 5 bases at V and 6 bases at J, with 10 bases between the two ends. Per germline, CDR1 MNHEY and CDR2 SVGEGT. The CDR3 loop spans 12 amino acids.

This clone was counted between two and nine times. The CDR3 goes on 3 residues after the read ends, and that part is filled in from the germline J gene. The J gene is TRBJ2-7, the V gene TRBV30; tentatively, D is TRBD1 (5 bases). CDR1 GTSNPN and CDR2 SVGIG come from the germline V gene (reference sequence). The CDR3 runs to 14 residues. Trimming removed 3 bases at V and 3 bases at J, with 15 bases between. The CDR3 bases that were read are TGTGCCTGGAGCCCGGAAGGGGTGGTCTACGAG. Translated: CAWSPEGVVYE. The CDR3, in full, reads CAWSPEGVVYEQYF.

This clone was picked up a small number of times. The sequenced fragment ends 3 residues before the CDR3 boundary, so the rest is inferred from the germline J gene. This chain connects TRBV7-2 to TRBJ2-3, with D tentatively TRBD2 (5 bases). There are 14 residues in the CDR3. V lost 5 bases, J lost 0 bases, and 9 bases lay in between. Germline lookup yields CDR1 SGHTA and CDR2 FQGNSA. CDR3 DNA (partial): TGTGCCAGCAGCCAGACTACTAGCACAGATACG. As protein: CASSQTTSTDT. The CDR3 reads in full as CASSQTTSTDTQYF.

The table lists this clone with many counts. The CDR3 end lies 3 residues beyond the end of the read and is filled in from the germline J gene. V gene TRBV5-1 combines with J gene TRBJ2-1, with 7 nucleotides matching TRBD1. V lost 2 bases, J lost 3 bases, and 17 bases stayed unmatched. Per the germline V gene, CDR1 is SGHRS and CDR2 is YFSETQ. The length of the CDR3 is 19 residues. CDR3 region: CASSLSQTGINLFYNEQFF. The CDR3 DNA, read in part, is TGCGCCAGCAGCTTATCTCAGACAGGGATAAATCTCTTCTACAATGAG.

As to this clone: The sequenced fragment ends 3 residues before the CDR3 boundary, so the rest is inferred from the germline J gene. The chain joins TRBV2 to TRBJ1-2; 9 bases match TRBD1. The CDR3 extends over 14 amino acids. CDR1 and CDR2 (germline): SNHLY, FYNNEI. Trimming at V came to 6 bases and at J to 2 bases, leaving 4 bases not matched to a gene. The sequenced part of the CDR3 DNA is TGTGCCAGCAGGAAACAGGGGGCGAACTATGGC. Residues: CASRKQGANYG. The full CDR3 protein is CASRKQGANYGYTF. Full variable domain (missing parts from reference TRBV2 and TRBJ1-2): EPEVTQTPSHQVTQMGQEVILRCVPISNHLYFYWYRQILGQKVEFLVSFYNNEISEKSEIFDDQFSVERPDGSNFTLKIRSTKLEDSAMYFCASRKQGANYGYTFGSGTRLTVV.

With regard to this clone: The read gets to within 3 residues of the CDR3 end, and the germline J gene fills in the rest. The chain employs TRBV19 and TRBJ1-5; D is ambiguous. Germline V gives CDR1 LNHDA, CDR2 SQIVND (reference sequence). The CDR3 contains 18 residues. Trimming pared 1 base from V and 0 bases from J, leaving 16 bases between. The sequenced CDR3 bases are TGTGCCAGTAGTATAGTTTTTCGACTCGACGATAGCAATCAGCCC. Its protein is CASSIVFRLDDSNQP. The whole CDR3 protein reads CASSIVFRLDDSNQPQHF.

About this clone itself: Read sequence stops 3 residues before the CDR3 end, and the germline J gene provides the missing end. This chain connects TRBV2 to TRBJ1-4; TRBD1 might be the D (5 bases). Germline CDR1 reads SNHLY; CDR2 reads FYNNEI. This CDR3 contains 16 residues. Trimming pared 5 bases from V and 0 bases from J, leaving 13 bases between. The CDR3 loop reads CASSREQGATNEKLFF. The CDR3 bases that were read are TGTGCCAGCAGTCGGGAGCAGGGTGCAACTAATGAAAAA.

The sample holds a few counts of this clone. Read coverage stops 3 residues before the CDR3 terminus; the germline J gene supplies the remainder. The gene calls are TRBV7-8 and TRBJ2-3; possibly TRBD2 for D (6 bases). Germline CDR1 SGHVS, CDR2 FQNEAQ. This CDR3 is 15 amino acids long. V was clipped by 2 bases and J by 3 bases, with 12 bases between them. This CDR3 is CASSLNGGWTDTQYF. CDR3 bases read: TGTGCCAGCAGCTTAAACGGGGGATGGACAGATACG.

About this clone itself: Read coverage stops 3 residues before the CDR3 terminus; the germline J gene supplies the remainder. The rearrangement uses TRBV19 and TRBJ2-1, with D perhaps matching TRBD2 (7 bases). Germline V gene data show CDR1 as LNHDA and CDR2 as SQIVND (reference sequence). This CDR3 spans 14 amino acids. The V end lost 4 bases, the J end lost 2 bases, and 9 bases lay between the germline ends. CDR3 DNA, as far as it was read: TGTGCCAGTAGTAAGGGGGGGACCTACAATGAG. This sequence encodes CASSKGGTYNE. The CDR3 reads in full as CASSKGGTYNEQFF.

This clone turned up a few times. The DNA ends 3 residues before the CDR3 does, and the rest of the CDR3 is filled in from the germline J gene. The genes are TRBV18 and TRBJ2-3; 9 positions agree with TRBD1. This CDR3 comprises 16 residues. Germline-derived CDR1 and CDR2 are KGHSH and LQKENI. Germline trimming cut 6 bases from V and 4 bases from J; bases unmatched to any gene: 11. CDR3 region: CASSQGQGIFSDTQYF. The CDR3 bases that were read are TGTGCCAGCTCGCAAGGACAGGGGATATTTTCAGATACG.

Partial CDR3 DNA: TGTGCCTGGACCACTAGCGGCTACGAG. Protein: CAWTTSGYE. The CDR3 in full is CAWTTSGYEQYF. V is TRBV30 and J is TRBJ2-7; 8 positions agree with TRBD2. The read terminates 3 residues before the CDR3 end, so the remaining end is supplied by the germline J gene. Germline lookup yields CDR1 GTSNPN and CDR2 SVGIG (reference sequence). J was trimmed by 3 bases and V by 4 bases; bases with no gene match: 2. This CDR3 has 12 residues.

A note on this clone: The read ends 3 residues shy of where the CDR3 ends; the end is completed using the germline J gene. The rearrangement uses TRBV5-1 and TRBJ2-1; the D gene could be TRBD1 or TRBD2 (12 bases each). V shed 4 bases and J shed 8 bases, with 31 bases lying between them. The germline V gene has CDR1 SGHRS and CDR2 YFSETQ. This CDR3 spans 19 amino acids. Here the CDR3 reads CASSRDRGLRLAGEHEQFF. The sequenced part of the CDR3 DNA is TGCGCCAGCAGCCGGGACAGGGGGCTTCGACTAGCGGGAGAGCATGAG. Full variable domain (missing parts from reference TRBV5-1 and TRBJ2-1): KAGVTQTPRYLIKTRGQQVTLSCSPISGHRSVSWYQQTPGQGLQFLFEYFSETQRNKGNFPGRFSGRQFSNSRSEMNVSTLELGDSALYLCASSRDRGLRLAGEHEQFFGPGTRLTVL.

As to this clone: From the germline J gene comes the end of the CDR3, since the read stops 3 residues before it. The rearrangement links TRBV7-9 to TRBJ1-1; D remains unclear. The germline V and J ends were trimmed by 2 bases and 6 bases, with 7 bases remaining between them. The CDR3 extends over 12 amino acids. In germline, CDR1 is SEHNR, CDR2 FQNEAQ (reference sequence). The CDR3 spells CASSLSPAEAFF. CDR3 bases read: TGTGCCAGCAGCTTATCCCCTGCTGAA. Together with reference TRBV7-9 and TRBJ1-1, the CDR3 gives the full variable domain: DTGVSQNPRHKITKRGQNVTFRCDPISEHNRLYWYRQTLGQGPEFLTYFQNEAQLEKSRLLSDRFSAERPKGSFSTLEIQRTEQGDSAMYLCASSLSPAEAFFGQGTRLTVV.

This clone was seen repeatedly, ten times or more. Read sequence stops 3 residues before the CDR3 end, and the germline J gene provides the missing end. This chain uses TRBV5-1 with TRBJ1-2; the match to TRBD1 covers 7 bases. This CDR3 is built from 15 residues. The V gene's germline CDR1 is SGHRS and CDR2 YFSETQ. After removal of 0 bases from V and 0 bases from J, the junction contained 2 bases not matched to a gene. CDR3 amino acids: CASSLVGTANYGYTF. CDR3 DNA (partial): TGCGCCAGCAGCTTGGTCGGGACAGCTAACTATGGC. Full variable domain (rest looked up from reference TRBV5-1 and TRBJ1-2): KAGVTQTPRYLIKTRGQQVTLSCSPISGHRSVSWYQQTPGQGLQFLFEYFSETQRNKGNFPGRFSGRQFSNSRSEMNVSTLELGDSALYLCASSLVGTANYGYTFGSGTRLTVV.

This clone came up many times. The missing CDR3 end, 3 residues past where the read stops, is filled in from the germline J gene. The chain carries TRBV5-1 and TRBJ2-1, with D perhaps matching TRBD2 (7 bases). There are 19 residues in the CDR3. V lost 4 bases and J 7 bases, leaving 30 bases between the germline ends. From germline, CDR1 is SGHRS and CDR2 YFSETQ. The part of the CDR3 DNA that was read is TGCGCCAGCAGCCTCCGGGGGGCAGGGTTGGCGGGGTTGGCAAATGAG. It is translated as CASSLRGAGLAGLANE. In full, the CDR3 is CASSLRGAGLAGLANEQFF.